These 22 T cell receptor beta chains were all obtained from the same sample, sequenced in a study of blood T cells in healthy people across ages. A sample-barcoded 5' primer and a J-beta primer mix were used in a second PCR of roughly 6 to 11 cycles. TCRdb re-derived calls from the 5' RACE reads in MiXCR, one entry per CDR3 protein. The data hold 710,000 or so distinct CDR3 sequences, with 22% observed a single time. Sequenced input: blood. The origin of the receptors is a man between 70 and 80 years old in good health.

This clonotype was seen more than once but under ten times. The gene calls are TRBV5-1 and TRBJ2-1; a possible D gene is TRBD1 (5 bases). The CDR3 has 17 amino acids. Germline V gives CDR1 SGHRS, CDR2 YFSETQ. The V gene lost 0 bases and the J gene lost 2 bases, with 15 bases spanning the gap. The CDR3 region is CASSLVSGNIAYNEQFF. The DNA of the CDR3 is TGCGCCAGCAGCTTGGTTTCAGGGAATATAGCCTACAATGAGCAGTTCTTC. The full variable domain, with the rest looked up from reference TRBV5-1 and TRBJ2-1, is KAGVTQTPRYLIKTRGQQVTLSCSPISGHRSVSWYQQTPGQGLQFLFEYFSETQRNKGNFPGRFSGRQFSNSRSEMNVSTLELGDSALYLCASSLVSGNIAYNEQFFGPGTRLTVL.

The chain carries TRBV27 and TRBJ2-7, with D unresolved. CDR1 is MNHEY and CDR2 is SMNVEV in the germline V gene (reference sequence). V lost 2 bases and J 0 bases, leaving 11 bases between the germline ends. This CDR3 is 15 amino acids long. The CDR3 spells CASSLSRSLSYEQYF. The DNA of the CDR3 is TGTGCCAGCAGTTTAAGTAGGAGCCTCTCCTACGAGCAGTACTTC.

DNA for the CDR3: TGTGCCAGCAGCTTGCGGTCCGGGGAGCTGTTTTTT. Amino acid sequence: CASSLRSGELFF. This chain joins TRBV5-5 and TRBJ2-2; D is unclear. Germline V CDR1 and CDR2: SGHKS, YYEKEE (reference sequence). The CDR3 is made up of 12 amino acids. Trimming pared 1 base from V and 6 bases from J, leaving 4 bases between.

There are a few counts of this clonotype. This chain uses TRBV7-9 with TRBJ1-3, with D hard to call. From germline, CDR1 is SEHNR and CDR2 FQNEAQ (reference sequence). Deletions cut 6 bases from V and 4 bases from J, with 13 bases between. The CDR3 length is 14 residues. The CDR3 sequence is CASSPDKGGNTIYF. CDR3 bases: TGTGCCAGCAGTCCCGACAAAGGAGGAAACACCATATATTTT. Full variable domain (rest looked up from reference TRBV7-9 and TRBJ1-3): DTGVSQNPRHKITKRGQNVTFRCDPISEHNRLYWYRQTLGQGPEFLTYFQNEAQLEKSRLLSDRFSAERPKGSFSTLEIQRTEQGDSAMYLCASSPDKGGNTIYFGEGSWLTVV.

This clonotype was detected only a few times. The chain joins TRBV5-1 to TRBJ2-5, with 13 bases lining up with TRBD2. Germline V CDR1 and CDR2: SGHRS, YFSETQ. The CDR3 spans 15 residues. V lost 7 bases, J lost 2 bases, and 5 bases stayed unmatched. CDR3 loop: CASRTSGGEQETQYF. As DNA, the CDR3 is TGCGCCAGCCGAACTAGCGGGGGGGAACAAGAGACCCAGTACTTC.

The CDR3 bases are TGTGCCTGGATTGGGACTAACTACGAGCAGTACGTC. Residues: CAWIGTNYEQYV. The V gene is TRBV30, the J gene TRBJ2-5, with TRBD2 matching over 7 bases. The J call may be incorrect, as the DNA end agrees better with TRBJ2-7. The CDR3 length is 12 residues. Germline loops: CDR1 GTSNPN, CDR2 SVGIG (reference sequence).

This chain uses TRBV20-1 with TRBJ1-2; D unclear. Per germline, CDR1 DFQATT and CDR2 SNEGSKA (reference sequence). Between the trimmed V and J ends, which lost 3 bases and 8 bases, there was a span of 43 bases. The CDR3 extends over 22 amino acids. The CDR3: CSASIFGENTSKKSGFRHGYTF. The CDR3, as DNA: TGCAGTGCTAGTATTTTTGGGGAAAATACTTCTAAGAAATCGGGATTTAGGCACGGCTACACCTTC.

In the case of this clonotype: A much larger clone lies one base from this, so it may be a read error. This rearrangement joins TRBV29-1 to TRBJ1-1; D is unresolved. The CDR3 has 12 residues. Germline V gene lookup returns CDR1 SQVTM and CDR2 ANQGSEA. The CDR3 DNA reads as TGCAGCGTTGCCCTAGCGAACACTAAAGCTTTCTTT. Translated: CSVALANTKAFF.

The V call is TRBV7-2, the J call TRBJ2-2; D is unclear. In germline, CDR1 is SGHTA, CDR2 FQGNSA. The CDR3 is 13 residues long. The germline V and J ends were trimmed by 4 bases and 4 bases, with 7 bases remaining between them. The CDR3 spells CASSSQLTGELFF. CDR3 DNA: TGTGCCAGCAGCTCGCAGCTCACCGGGGAGCTGTTTTTT.

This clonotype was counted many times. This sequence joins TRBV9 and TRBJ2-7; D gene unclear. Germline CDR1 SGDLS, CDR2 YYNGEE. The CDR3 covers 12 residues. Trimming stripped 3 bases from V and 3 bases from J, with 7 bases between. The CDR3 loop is CASSGDDYEQYF. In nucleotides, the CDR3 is TGTGCCAGCAGCGGGGATGACTACGAGCAGTACTTC. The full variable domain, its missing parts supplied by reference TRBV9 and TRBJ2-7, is DSGVTQTPKHLITATGQRVTLRCSPRSGDLSVYWYQQSLDQGLQFLIQYYNGEERAKGNILERFSAQQFPDLHSELNLSSLELGDSALYFCASSGDDYEQYFGPGTRLTVT.

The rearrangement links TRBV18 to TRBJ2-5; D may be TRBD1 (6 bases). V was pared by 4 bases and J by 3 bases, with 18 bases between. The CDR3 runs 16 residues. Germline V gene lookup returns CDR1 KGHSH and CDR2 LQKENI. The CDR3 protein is CASSLPGPGAKETQYF. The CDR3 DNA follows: TGTGCCAGCTCACTGCCGGGACCAGGGGCTAAAGAGACCCAGTACTTC.

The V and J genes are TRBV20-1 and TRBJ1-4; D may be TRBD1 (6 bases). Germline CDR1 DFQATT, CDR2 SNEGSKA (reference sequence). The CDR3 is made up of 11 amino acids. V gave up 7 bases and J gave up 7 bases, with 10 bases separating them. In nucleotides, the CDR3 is TGCAGTGTTAAGGGGGGTGAAAAACTGTTTTTT. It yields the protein CSVKGGEKLFF.

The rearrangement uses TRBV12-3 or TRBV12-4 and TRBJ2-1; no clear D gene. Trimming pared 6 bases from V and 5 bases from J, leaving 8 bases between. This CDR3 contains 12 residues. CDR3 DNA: TGTGCCAGCAGCTTTCGCCACAATGAGCAGTTCTTC. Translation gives CASSFRHNEQFF.

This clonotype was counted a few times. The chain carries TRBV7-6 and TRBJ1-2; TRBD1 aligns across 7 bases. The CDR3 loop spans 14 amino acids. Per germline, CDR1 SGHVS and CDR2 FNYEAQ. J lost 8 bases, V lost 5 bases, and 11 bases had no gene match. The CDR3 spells CASSVFGTVGGYTF. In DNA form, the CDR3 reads TGTGCCAGCAGCGTCTTCGGGACAGTCGGAGGCTACACCTTC.

CDR3: CASSQSASGSHEQFF. CDR3 nucleotide sequence: TGCGCCAGCAGCCAGTCGGCTAGCGGGAGCCATGAGCAGTTCTTC. The chain links TRBV4-3 to TRBJ2-1; 10 bases align to TRBD2. CDR3 length: 15 amino acids. Germline trimming cut 3 bases from V and 8 bases from J; bases unmatched to any gene: 7. CDR1 and CDR2 from the germline V gene are LGHNA and YSLEER.

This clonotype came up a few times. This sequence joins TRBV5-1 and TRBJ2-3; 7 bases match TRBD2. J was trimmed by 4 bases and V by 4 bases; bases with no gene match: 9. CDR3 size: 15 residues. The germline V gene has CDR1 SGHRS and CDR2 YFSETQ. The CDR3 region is CASSPEGAGPDTQYF. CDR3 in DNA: TGCGCCAGCAGCCCCGAAGGAGCGGGGCCAGATACGCAGTATTTT.

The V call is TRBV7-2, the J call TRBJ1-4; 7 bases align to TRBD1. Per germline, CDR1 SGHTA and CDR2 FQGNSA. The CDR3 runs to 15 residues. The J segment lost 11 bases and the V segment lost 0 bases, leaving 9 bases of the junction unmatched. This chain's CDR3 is CASSLAGGTGVKLFF. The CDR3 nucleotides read TGTGCCAGCAGCTTAGCTGGGGGTACAGGGGTTAAACTGTTTTTT.

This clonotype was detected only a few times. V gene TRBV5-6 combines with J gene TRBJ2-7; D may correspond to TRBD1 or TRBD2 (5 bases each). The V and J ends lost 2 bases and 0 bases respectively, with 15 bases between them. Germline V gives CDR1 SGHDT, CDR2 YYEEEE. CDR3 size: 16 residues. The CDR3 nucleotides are TGTGCCAGCAGCTTTGGGACGCTTTCCCACTCCTACGAGCAGTACTTC. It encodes CASSFGTLSHSYEQYF.

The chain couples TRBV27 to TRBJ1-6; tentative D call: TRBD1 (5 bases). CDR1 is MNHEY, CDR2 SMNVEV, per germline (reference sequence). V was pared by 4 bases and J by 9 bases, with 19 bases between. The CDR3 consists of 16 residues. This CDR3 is CASSSKGPVVFSPLHF. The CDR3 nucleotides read TGTGCCAGCAGTTCGAAGGGGCCAGTCGTATTTTCACCCCTCCACTTT.

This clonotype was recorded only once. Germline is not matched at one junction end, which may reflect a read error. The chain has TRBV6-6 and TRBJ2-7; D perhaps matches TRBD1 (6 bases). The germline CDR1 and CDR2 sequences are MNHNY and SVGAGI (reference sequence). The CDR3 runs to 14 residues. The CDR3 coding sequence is TGTGCCAGCAGAAACGGACAGTTACTAAACGAGCGGTACTTC. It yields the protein CASRNGQLLNERYF.

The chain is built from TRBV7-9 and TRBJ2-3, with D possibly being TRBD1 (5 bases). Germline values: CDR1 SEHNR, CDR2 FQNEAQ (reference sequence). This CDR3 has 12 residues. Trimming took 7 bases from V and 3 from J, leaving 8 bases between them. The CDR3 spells CASNYRTDTQYF. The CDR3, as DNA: TGTGCCAGCAATTACAGGACAGATACGCAGTATTTT.

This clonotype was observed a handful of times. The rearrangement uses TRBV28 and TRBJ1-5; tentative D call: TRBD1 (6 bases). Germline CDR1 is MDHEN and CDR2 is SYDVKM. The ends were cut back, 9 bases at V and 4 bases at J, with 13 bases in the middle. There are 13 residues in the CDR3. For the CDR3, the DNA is TGTGCCAGTAAGGGGACAAATAATCAGCCCCAGCATTTT. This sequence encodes CASKGTNNQPQHF.